This entry concerns a single T cell receptor beta chain. Its specificity is not known. Semi-nested PCR with Nested Universal Primer A followed constant-region reverse priming of full-length variable regions. One entry per CDR3 protein results from TCRdb running MiXCR on the 5' RACE reads. Here the sample spans some 40,000 distinct CDR3 sequences, approximately 23% being singletons. With 11 bases clipped from V and 2 bases from J, the junction kept 7 bases outside the gene matches. The germline V gene encodes CDR1 SGHTA and CDR2 FQGNSA. The CDR3 consists of 15 residues. Cells sorted as Tregs were CD4+, CD25+ and CD127-/low. Points from the study as a whole: The TCR gene usage of tumor memory CD4+ T cells clustered together with blood and lymph node memory CD4+ cells and with lymph node naive CD4+ cells. The larger cohort examined one V-J beta rearrangement, not whole repertoires. Tumor Treg TCRs overlapped most with tumor naive CD4+ cells.

The receptor was derived from a female donor with breast cancer. Sequencing was done on a sample of Tregs sorted from a lymph node. The chain joins TRBV7-2 to TRBJ2-1; 12 bases map to TRBD2. CDR3 sequence reads: CAGTGLAGTYNEQFF. CDR3 DNA sequence: TGTGCCGGCACCGGACTAGCGGGGACCTACAATGAGCAGTTCTTC.